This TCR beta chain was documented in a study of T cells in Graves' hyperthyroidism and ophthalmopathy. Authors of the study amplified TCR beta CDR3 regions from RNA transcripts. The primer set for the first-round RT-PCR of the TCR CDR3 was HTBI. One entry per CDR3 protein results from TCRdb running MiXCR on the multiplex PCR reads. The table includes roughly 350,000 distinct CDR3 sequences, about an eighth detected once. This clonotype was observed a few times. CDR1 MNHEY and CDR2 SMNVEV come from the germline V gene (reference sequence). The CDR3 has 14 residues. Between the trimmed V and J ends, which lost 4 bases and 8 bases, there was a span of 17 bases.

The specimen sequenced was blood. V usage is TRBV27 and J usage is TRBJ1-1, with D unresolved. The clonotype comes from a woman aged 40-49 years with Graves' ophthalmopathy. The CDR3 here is CASSSATLRREAFF. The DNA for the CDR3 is TGTGCCAGCAGTTCAGCGACACTGCGGCGAGAAGCTTTCTTT.